Shown below are 29 T cell receptor beta chains from a single sample sequenced in a study of T-cell reconstitution after alpha-beta-depleted transplantation in children (dated by TCRdb to about 2016). Library preparation employed PCR. These reads were obtained on an Illumina HiSeq 2500. To normalize quantification of the TCRbeta repertoire, the TCR libraries were built with molecular barcoding that relied on unique molecular identifiers. TCRdb itself trimmed the public reads at Q25 with fastp, ran MiXCR and retained productive beta chains. Every CDR3 protein is listed once, alongside the most common genes and DNA of its rows. Present in this sample are about 640,000 distinct CDR3 sequences, approximately 15% of which were seen just once. The ten largest clonotypes hold 1.1% of the sample. The sample consisted of PBMCs from the stem cell graft donor, taken from the stem cell graft. The receptors stem from a human donor who donated a stem cell graft to a child with acute myeloid leukemia.

With regard to this clonotype: The junction and the germline gene differ at one end; a read error may be behind it. V is TRBV27 and J is TRBJ2-1, with TRBD1 matching over 10 bases. The CDR3 sequence is 14 residues long. Looked up from germline, CDR1 is MNHEY and CDR2 is SMNVEV (reference sequence). The CDR3 region has the DNA TGTCCCAGCAGTTTACGTGGGACAGGGGATGAGCAGTTCTTC. It yields the protein CPSSLRGTGDEQFF.

This clonotype was found many times. The genes are TRBV29-1 and TRBJ1-1; D remains unclear. The germline gives CDR1 SQVTM, CDR2 ANQGSEA. There are 11 residues in the CDR3. V lost 7 bases and J lost 0, with 6 bases in between. CDR3 nucleotides: TGCAGCGCCTACATGAACACTGAAGCTTTCTTT. Translating it yields CSAYMNTEAFF.

This clonotype was seen many times. The V call is TRBV5-1, the J call TRBJ2-7; possibly TRBD1 for D (5 bases). Trimming pared 1 base from V and 1 base from J, leaving 12 bases between. This CDR3 has 15 amino acids. From germline, CDR1 is SGHRS and CDR2 YFSETQ. In DNA, the CDR3 is TGCGCCAGCAGCTTGTGGCCGACAGAGTCCTACGAGCAGTACTTC. It is translated as CASSLWPTESYEQYF.

The chain has TRBV27 and TRBJ1-1; D unclear. CDR3 length: 15 amino acids. The ends were cut back, 3 bases at V and 0 bases at J, with 11 bases in the middle. Per germline, CDR1 MNHEY and CDR2 SMNVEV (reference sequence). CDR3 sequence reads: CASSLSGLVNTEAFF. The CDR3 DNA reads TGTGCCAGCAGTTTGAGTGGACTGGTGAACACTGAAGCTTTCTTT.

The V gene is TRBV6-2 or TRBV6-3, the J gene TRBJ2-1; TRBD1 agrees at 7 bases. The V gene's germline CDR1 is MNHEY and CDR2 SVGEGT. CDR3 length equals 13 residues. The ends lost 6 bases at V and 6 bases at J; junction bases unmatched: 5. The CDR3 is CASRPTGRNEQFF. CDR3 coding DNA: TGTGCCAGCAGACCGACAGGGCGCAATGAGCAGTTCTTC.

This clonotype was recorded a few times. The chain employs TRBV7-2 and TRBJ2-7; 10 nucleotides match TRBD2. The CDR3 runs 16 residues. V lost 0 bases and J lost 2; bases outside the gene matches: 4. In germline, CDR1 is SGHTA, CDR2 FQGNSA. The CDR3 here is CASSLAVSGGPYEQYF. CDR3 DNA sequence: TGTGCCAGCAGCTTAGCCGTTAGCGGGGGGCCCTACGAGCAGTACTTC. Full variable domain (missing parts from reference TRBV7-2 and TRBJ2-7): GAGVSQSPSNKVTEKGKDVELRCDPISGHTALYWYRQSLGQGLEFLIYFQGNSAPDKSGLPSDRFSAERTGGSVSTLTIQRTQQEDSAVYLCASSLAVSGGPYEQYFGPGTRLTVT.

This chain links TRBV20-1 with TRBJ1-5; no reliable D call. Germline V gene data show CDR1 as DFQATT and CDR2 as SNEGSKA (reference sequence). Trimming cost V 0 bases and J 0 bases, with 12 bases left between them. This CDR3 is built from 16 residues. CDR3 sequence: CSARDLGQFSNQPQHF. CDR3 DNA: TGCAGTGCTAGAGATCTTGGGCAGTTTAGCAATCAGCCCCAGCATTTT.

The sample holds a few counts of this clonotype. V and J are TRBV24-1 and TRBJ2-5, with 7 nucleotides matching TRBD2. V shed 4 bases and J 7 bases; nucleotides not matched to a gene: 11. The germline V gene has CDR1 KGHDR and CDR2 SFDVKD. The CDR3 totals 15 residues. DNA of the CDR3: TGTGCCACCAGTGACCCGGGACGGGGGGATTGGACCCAGTACTTC. Its protein is CATSDPGRGDWTQYF.

The table lists this clonotype with a few counts. The junction departs from the called germline gene at one end, perhaps through a read error. The chain recombines TRBV7-9 with TRBJ2-5, with unresolved D. The CDR3 sequence is 15 residues long. Germline CDR1 and CDR2: SEHNR and FQNEAQ (reference sequence). The CDR3 region is CASSSPLGRQETQYF. The CDR3, as DNA: TGTGCTAGCAGCTCCCCTTTGGGCAGGCAAGAGACCCAGTACTTC. Complete variable domain (other parts from reference TRBV7-9 and TRBJ2-5): DTGVSQNPRHKITKRGQNVTFRCDPISEHNRLYWYRQTLGQGPEFLTYFQNEAQLEKSRLLSDRFSAERPKGSFSTLEIQRTEQGDSAMYLCASSSPLGRQETQYFGPGTRLLVL.

The chain has TRBV20-1 and TRBJ2-2; 7 bases are a match to TRBD1. V lost 6 bases to trimming and J lost 2 bases; unmatched junction nucleotides: 6. Germline loops: CDR1 DFQATT, CDR2 SNEGSKA (reference sequence). The CDR3 contains 14 residues. The CDR3 coding sequence is TGCAGTGCACCGGGACAGAGCAACACCGGGGAGCTGTTTTTT. Protein: CSAPGQSNTGELFF.

In this sample, this clonotype turned up many times. V usage is TRBV10-3 and J usage is TRBJ1-1; 7 positions agree with TRBD1. From germline, CDR1 is ENHRY and CDR2 SYGVKD. The CDR3 consists of 14 residues. The trim removed 5 bases at V and 1 base at J, leaving 4 bases unmatched. This chain's CDR3 is CAISSNRGNTEAFF. Here the CDR3 DNA reads TGTGCCATCAGTTCGAACAGGGGGAACACTGAAGCTTTCTTT.

This clonotype was seen many times. The rearrangement joins TRBV29-1 to TRBJ2-7; 7 bases are a match to TRBD1. V lost 4 bases to trimming and J lost 4 bases; unmatched junction nucleotides: 4. The length of the CDR3 is 12 residues. The germline gives CDR1 SQVTM, CDR2 ANQGSEA. The CDR3 loop is CSVAQGTYEQYF. The CDR3 coding sequence is TGCAGCGTTGCACAGGGGACGTACGAGCAGTACTTC.

This clonotype has ten or more counts. DNA for the CDR3: TGCGCCAGCAGCTTCTCCGGACAGGGGAATTCACCCCTCCACTTT. Amino acid sequence: CASSFSGQGNSPLHF. V usage is TRBV5-1 and J usage is TRBJ1-6; 9 bases are shared with TRBD1. V was pared by 2 bases and J by 7 bases, with 4 bases of the junction left unmatched. Germline V gene sequence: CDR1 SGHRS, CDR2 YFSETQ. This CDR3 has 15 residues.

The chain has TRBV25-1 and TRBJ2-1, with D possibly TRBD2 on 5 matching bases. This CDR3 has 16 amino acids. Germline loops: CDR1 MGHDK, CDR2 SYGVNS. Trimming took off 4 bases at V and 2 bases at J, with 15 bases between the two ends. The DNA for the CDR3 is TGTGCCAGCAGTGCCCCTTCGGGGTGGGCCTACAATGAGCAGTTCTTC. Protein sequence: CASSAPSGWAYNEQFF.

This clonotype showed up just a few times. The V gene is TRBV5-1, the J gene TRBJ2-3, with a tentative D call TRBD2 (7 bases). The length of the CDR3 is 16 residues. Trimming stripped 4 bases from V and 0 bases from J, with 15 bases between. Per germline, CDR1 SGHRS and CDR2 YFSETQ. CDR3 sequence reads: CASSLGGGLSTDTQYF. In nucleotides, the CDR3 is TGCGCCAGCAGCCTTGGGGGGGGCCTCAGCACAGATACGCAGTATTTT.

V gene TRBV4-3 combines with J gene TRBJ2-7, with 7 bases aligning to TRBD1. The CDR3 extends over 16 amino acids. With V trimmed by 0 bases and J by 0 bases, 5 bases remained unmatched. Germline-derived CDR1 and CDR2 are LGHNA and YSLEER. The CDR3 spells CASSQDRGQNSYEQYF. The CDR3 nucleotides are TGCGCCAGCAGCCAAGATCGGGGACAGAACTCCTACGAGCAGTACTTC.

This clonotype has at least ten counts. This chain links TRBV20-1 with TRBJ1-5, with TRBD1 matching 7 bases. The CDR3 contains 15 residues. The germline CDR1 and CDR2 sequences are DFQATT and SNEGSKA (reference sequence). V gave up 1 base and J gave up 3 bases; unmatched junction bases: 6. In DNA, the CDR3 is TGCAGTGCTAGAGGATTCAGGGGGGACAATCAGCCCCAGCATTTT. This sequence encodes CSARGFRGDNQPQHF.

This clonotype has a count of ten or more. The chain is built from TRBV20-1 and TRBJ2-2; 11 bases line up with TRBD2. Germline CDR1 reads DFQATT; CDR2 reads SNEGSKA (reference sequence). J was trimmed by 3 bases and V by 3 bases; bases with no gene match: 0. This CDR3 has 14 amino acids. The CDR3 DNA follows: TGCAGTGCTAGTAGCGGGGGGGACACCGGGGAGCTGTTTTTT. Translated, it gives CSASSGGDTGELFF.

In this sample, this clonotype turned up many times. This chain uses TRBV29-1 with TRBJ2-5; D possibly corresponds to TRBD1 (6 bases). V lost 0 bases to trimming and J lost 5 bases, with 16 bases between them. CDR1 SQVTM and CDR2 ANQGSEA come from the germline V gene. CDR3 length equals 15 residues. The CDR3 DNA is TGCAGCGTTGAAGACCCGGGACGTAGGGGGGAGACCCAGTACTTC. Translating gives CSVEDPGRRGETQYF.

The chain links TRBV5-6 to TRBJ1-6; 8 nucleotides align to TRBD1. The CDR3 has 13 residues. The V gene end was trimmed by 4 bases and the J gene end by 10 bases; junction bases not matched to a gene: 4. Germline assignment: CDR1 SGHDT and CDR2 YYEEEE. Here the CDR3 reads CASSLTGASPLHF. The CDR3 DNA reads as TGTGCCAGCAGCCTGACAGGGGCCTCACCCCTCCACTTT.

This clonotype was seen at least ten times. This chain connects TRBV9 to TRBJ2-5, with D maybe TRBD1 (6 bases). Trimming stripped 3 bases from V and 1 base from J, with 10 bases between. Germline assignment: CDR1 SGDLS and CDR2 YYNGEE. The CDR3 is 14 residues long. Here the CDR3 DNA reads TGTGCCAGCAGCGACGGACAGCCCCAAGAGACCCAGTACTTC. This encodes CASSDGQPQETQYF. The full variable domain, in which reference TRBV9 and TRBJ2-5 provide the parts outside the CDR3, is DSGVTQTPKHLITATGQRVTLRCSPRSGDLSVYWYQQSLDQGLQFLIQYYNGEERAKGNILERFSAQQFPDLHSELNLSSLELGDSALYFCASSDGQPQETQYFGPGTRLLVL.

This clonotype was counted a few times. At one of its ends the junction is not consistent with the germline gene, which may arise from a read error. The CDR3 nucleotides read TGTGCCAGCAGCTCAGGGACTAGCGGTTACTTC. Its protein product is CASSSGTSGYF. V usage is TRBV11-1 and J usage is TRBJ2-1; 11 nucleotides line up with TRBD2. The length of the CDR3 is 11 residues. CDR1 and CDR2 (germline): SGHAT, FQDESV (reference sequence).

The rearrangement joins TRBV2 to TRBJ1-1, with a tentative D call TRBD1 (6 bases). The CDR3 is made up of 15 amino acids. CDR1 is SNHLY, CDR2 FYNNEI, per germline. Trimming took off 4 bases at V and 5 bases at J, with 17 bases between the two ends. This CDR3 is CASSAHRVEGTEAFF. CDR3 nucleotide sequence: TGTGCCAGCAGTGCCCACAGGGTTGAAGGTACTGAAGCTTTCTTT.

This clonotype has just a few counts. The chain links TRBV10-3 to TRBJ1-6; TRBD1 might be the D (5 bases). Deletions cut 6 bases from V and 8 bases from J, with 14 bases between. The CDR3 is 14 residues long. The germline CDR1 and CDR2 sequences are ENHRY and SYGVKD. CDR3 region: CAIRPREVDSPLHF. The CDR3 bases are TGTGCCATCAGGCCCAGGGAAGTGGATTCACCCCTCCACTTT.

This clonotype was counted between two and nine times. The gene calls are TRBV9 and TRBJ2-1, with TRBD2 matching 9 bases. The germline V gene has CDR1 SGDLS and CDR2 YYNGEE. V trimming: 4 bases; J trimming: 4 bases; junction bases outside the gene matches: 9. This CDR3 spans 16 amino acids. In nucleotides, the CDR3 is TGTGCCAGCAGCTTTGGGGCGGGGGGGTTTTACAATGAGCAGTTCTTC. Translation gives CASSFGAGGFYNEQFF.

This clonotype was detected many times. The chain couples TRBV20-1 to TRBJ2-7; D remains unclear. This CDR3 comprises 12 residues. Trimming removed 2 bases from V and 5 bases from J, with 10 bases in between. Germline V lookup: CDR1 DFQATT, CDR2 SNEGSKA (reference sequence). DNA for the CDR3: TGCAGTGCTAGAAAAGTTGGCCACGAGCAGTACGTC. Translating gives CSARKVGHEQYV.

V gene TRBV12-5 combines with J gene TRBJ1-1, with a possible D match to TRBD1 (6 bases). Germline V gives CDR1 LGHNT, CDR2 FRNRAP. There are 18 residues in the CDR3. The V and J ends lost 0 bases and 8 bases respectively, with 25 bases between them. The CDR3 sequence is CASGLVLREDSGTREAFF. The CDR3 nucleotides are TGTGCTAGTGGTTTGGTACTCAGAGAGGACAGTGGGACTCGGGAAGCTTTCTTT.

The chain uses TRBV20-1 and TRBJ2-3, with 7 nucleotides matching TRBD1. The J segment lost 6 bases and the V segment lost 0 bases, leaving 15 bases of the junction unmatched. CDR1 is DFQATT, CDR2 SNEGSKA, per germline (reference sequence). The CDR3 is 17 residues long. The CDR3 region has the DNA TGCAGTGCTAGAGATAGAGGCAGGGGGATGTGGTTGGATACGCAGTATTTT. This encodes CSARDRGRGMWLDTQYF.

This clonotype was seen a single time. The CDR3 nucleotides read TGTGCCAGCAGTTTATCCACGAGGGGGCCCTACGAGCAGTACGTC. Translated, it gives CASSLSTRGPYEQYV. This chain links TRBV27 with TRBJ2-7; 7 nucleotides align to TRBD1. Germline loops: CDR1 MNHEY, CDR2 SMNVEV (reference sequence). The junction had 4 bases not matched to a gene; V was cut back by 0 bases and J by 2 bases. The CDR3 sequence is 15 residues long.